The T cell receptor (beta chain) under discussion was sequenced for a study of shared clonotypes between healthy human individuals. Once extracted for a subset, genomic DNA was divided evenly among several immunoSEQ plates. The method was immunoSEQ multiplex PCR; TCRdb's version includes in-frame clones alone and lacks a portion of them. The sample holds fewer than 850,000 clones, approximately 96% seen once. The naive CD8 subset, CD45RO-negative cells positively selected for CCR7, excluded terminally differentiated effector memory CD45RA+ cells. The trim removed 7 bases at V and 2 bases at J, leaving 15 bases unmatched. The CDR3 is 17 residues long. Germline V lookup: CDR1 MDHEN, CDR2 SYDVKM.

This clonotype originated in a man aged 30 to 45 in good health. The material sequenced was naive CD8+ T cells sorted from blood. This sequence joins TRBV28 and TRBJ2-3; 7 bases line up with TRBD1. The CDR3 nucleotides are TGTGCCAGCACCCGACCTTGGGCAGGGGGATCCACAGATACGCAGTATTTT. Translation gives CASTRPWAGGSTDTQYF.